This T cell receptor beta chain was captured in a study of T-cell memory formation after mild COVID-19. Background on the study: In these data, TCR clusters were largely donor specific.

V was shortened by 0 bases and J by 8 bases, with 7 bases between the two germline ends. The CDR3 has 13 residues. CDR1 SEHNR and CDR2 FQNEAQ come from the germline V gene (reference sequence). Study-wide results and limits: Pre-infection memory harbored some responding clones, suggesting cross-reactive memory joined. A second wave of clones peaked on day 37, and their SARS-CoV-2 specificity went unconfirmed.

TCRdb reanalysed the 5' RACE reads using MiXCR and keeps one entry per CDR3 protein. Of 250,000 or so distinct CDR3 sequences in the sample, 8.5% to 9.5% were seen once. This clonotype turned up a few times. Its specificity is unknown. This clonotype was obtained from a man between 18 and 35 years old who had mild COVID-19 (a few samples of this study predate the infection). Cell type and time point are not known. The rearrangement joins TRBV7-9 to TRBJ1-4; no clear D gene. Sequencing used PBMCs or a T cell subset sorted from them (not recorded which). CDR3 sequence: CASSLAQTEKLFF. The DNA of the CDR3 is TGTGCCAGCAGCTTAGCACAGACGGAAAAACTGTTTTTT.